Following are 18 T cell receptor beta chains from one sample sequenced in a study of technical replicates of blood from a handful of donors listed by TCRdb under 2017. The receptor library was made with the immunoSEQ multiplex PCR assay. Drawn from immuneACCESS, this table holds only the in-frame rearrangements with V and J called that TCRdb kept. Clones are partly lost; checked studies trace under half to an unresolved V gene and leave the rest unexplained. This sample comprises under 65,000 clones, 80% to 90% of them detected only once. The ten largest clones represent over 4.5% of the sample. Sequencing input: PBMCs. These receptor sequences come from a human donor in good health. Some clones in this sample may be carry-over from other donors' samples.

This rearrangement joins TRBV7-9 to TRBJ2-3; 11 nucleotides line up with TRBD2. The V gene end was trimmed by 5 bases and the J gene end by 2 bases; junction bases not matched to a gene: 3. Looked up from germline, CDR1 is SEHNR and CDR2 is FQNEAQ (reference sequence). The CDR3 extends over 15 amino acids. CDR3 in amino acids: CASSRLAGYTDTQYF. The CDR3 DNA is TGTGCCAGCAGCAGACTAGCGGGATACACAGATACGCAGTATTTT.

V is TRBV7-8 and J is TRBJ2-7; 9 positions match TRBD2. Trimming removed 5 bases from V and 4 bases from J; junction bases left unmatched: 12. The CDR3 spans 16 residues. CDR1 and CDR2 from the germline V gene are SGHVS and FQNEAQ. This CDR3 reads CASSPRGREGRYEQYF. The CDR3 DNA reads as TGTGCCAGCAGCCCACGGGGGCGGGAGGGGAGGTACGAGCAGTACTTC.

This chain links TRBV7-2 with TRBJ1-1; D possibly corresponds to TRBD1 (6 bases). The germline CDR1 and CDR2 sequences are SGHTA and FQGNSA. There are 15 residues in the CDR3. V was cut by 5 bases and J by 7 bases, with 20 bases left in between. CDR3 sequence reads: CASSVDRNPVYEAFF. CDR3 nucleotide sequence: TGTGCCAGCAGCGTTGACAGGAACCCCGTCTATGAAGCTTTCTTT. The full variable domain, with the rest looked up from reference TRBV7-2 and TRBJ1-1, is GAGVSQSPSNKVTEKGKDVELRCDPISGHTALYWYRQSLGQGLEFLIYFQGNSAPDKSGLPSDRFSAERTGGSVSTLTIQRTQQEDSAVYLCASSVDRNPVYEAFFGQGTRLTVV.

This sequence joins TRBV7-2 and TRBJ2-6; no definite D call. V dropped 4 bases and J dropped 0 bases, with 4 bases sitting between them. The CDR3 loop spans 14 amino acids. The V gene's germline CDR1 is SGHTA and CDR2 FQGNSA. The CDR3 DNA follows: TGTGCCAGCAGCTCCTCCTCTGGGGCCAACGTCCTGACTTTC. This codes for CASSSSSGANVLTF. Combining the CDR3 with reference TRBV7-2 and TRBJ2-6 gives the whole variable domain GAGVSQSPSNKVTEKGKDVELRCDPISGHTALYWYRQSLGQGLEFLIYFQGNSAPDKSGLPSDRFSAERTGGSVSTLTIQRTQQEDSAVYLCASSSSSGANVLTFGAGSRLTVL.

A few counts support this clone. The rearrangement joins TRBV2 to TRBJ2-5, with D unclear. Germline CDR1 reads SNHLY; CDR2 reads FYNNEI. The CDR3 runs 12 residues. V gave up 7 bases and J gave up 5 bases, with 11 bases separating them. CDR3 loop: CASNFDQETQYF. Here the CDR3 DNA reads TGTGCCAGCAATTTCGATCAGGAGACCCAGTACTTC.

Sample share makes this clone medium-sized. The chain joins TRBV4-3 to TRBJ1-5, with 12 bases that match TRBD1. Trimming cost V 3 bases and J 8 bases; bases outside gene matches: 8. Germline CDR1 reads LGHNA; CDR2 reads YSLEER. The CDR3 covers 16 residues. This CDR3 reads CASSQGTGGVGKPQHF. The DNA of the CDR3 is TGCGCCAGCAGCCAGGGGACAGGGGGCGTCGGTAAGCCCCAGCATTTT.

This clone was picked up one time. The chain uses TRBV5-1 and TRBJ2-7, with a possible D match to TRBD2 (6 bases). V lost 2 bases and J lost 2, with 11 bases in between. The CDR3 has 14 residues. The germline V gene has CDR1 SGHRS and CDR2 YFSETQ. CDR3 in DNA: TGCGCCAGCAGCTTCGGTGGCGGGGCCTACGAGCAGTACTTC. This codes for CASSFGGGAYEQYF.

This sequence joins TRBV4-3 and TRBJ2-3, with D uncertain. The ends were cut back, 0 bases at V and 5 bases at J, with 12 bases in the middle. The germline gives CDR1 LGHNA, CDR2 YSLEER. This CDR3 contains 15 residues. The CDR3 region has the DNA TGCGCCAGCAGCCAAGATCGCGGTACCCAAGATACGCAGTATTTT. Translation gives CASSQDRGTQDTQYF.

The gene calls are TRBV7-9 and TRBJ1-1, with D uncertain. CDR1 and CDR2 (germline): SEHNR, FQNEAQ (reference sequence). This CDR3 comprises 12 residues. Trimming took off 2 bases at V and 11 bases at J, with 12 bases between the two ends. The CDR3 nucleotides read TGTGCCAGCAGCTTACAACCAGGTCGGGCTTTCTTT. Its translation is CASSLQPGRAFF. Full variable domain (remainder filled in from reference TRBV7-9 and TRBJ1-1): DTGVSQNPRHKITKRGQNVTFRCDPISEHNRLYWYRQTLGQGPEFLTYFQNEAQLEKSRLLSDRFSAERPKGSFSTLEIQRTEQGDSAMYLCASSLQPGRAFFGQGTRLTVV.

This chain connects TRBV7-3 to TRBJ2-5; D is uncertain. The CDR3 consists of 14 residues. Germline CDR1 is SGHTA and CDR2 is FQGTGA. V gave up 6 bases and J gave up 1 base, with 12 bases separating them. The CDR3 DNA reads TGTGCCAGCAGGGGCCCAGGAATCCAAGAGACCCAGTACTTC. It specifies CASRGPGIQETQYF.

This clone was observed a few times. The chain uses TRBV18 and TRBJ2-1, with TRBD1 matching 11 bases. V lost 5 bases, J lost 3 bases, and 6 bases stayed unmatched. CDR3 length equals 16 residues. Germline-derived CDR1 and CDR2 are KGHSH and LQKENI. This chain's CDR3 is CASSLSGTGGYNEQFF. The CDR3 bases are TGTGCCAGCTCATTATCCGGGACAGGGGGCTACAATGAGCAGTTCTTC. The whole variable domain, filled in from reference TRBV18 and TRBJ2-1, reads NAGVMQNPRHLVRRRGQEARLRCSPMKGHSHVYWYRQLPEEGLKFMVYLQKENIIDESGMPKERFSAEFPKEGPSILRIQQVVRGDSAAYFCASSLSGTGGYNEQFFGPGTRLTVL.

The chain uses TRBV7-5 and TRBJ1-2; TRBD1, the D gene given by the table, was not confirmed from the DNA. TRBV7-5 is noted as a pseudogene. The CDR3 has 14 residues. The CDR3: CVRSLRDRVYGYTF. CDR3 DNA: TGTGTCAGAAGCTTGCGGGACAGGGTCTATGGCTACACCTTC.

The CDR3 sequence is CASRVKREGSYNEQFF. The DNA of the CDR3 is TGTGCCAGCAGGGTAAAGCGGGAGGGTTCCTACAATGAGCAGTTCTTC. The rearrangement uses TRBV6-4 and TRBJ2-1, with TRBD2 matching over 10 bases. Germline CDR1 reads MRHNA; CDR2 reads SNTAGT. This CDR3 has 16 residues. Germline trimming cut 6 bases from V and 1 base from J; bases unmatched to any gene: 6.

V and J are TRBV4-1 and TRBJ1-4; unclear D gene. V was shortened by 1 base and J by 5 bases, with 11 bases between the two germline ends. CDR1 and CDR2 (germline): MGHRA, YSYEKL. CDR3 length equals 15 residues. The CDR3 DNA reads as TGCGCCAGCAGCCAAGGGATACAGATAAATGAAAAACTGTTTTTT. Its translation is CASSQGIQINEKLFF.

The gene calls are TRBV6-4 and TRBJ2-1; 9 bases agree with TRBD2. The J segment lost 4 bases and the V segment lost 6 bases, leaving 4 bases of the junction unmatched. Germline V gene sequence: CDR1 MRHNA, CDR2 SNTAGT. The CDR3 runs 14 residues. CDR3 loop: CASSRTSDYNEQFF. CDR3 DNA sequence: TGTGCCAGCAGCCGGACTAGCGATTACAATGAGCAGTTCTTC.

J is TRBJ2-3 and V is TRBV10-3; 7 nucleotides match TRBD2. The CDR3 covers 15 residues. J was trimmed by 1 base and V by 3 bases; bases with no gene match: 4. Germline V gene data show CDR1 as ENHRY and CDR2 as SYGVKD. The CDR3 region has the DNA TGTGCCATCAGTGAAGGCGGGAGCGGCACAGATACGCAGTATTTT. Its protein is CAISEGGSGTDTQYF.

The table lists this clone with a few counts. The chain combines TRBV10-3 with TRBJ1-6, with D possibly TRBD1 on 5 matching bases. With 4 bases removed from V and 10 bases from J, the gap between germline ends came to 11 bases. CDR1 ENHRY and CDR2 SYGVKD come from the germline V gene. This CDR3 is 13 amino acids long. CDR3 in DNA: TGTGCCATCAGTGCCGGGGACTGGTCACCCCTCCACTTT. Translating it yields CAISAGDWSPLHF.

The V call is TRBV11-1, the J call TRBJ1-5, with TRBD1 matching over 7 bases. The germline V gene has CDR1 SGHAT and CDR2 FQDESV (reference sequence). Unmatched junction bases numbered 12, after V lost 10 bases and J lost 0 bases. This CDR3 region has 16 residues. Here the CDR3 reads CATTPGQSYSNQPQHF. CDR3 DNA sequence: TGTGCCACCACACCGGGACAGAGTTATAGCAATCAGCCCCAGCATTTT.